This record concerns one T cell receptor (beta chain) sequence. Alongside a J-beta primer mix, a sample-barcoded 5' primer served in a second PCR lasting about 7 to 12 cycles. TCRdb re-called the 5' RACE reads through MiXCR, storing one row per CDR3 protein. Of about 730,000 distinct CDR3 sequences in the sample, 40% to 45% are singletons; the top ten hold under 25%. The data stem from a study of blood T cells in healthy people across ages. The CDR3 totals 16 residues. Unmatched junction bases numbered 13, after V lost 5 bases and J lost 7 bases. CDR1 and CDR2 (germline): MDHEN, SYDVKM. Sequenced sample: blood. The receptor's source is a woman aged 60 to 75 in good health. The rearrangement joins TRBV28 to TRBJ2-5; 10 nucleotides line up with TRBD2. The CDR3 bases are TGTGCCAGCAGTCCCGTCTCTAGCGGGAGTCCTAGGACCCAGTACTTC. Protein product: CASSPVSSGSPRTQYF. The whole variable domain, filled in from reference TRBV28 and TRBJ2-5, reads DVKVTQSSRYLVKRTGEKVFLECVQDMDHENMFWYRQDPGLGLRLIYFSYDVKMKEKGDIPEGYSVSREKKERFSLILESASTNQTSMYLCASSPVSSGSPRTQYFGPGTRLLVL.